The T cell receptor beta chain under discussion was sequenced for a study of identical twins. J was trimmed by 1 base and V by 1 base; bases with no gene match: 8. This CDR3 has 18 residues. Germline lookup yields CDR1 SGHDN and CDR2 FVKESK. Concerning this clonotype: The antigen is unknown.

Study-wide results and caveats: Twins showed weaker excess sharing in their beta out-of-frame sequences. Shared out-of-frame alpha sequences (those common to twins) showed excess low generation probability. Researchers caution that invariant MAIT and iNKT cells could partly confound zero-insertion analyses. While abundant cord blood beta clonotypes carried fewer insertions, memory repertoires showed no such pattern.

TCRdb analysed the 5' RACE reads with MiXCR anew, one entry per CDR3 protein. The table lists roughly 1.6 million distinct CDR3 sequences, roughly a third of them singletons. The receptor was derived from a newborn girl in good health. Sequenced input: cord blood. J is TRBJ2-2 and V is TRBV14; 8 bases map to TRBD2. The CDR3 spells CASSQGPPLAGNTGELFF. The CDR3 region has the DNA TGTGCCAGCAGCCAAGGCCCCCCGCTAGCGGGGAACACCGGGGAGCTGTTTTTT. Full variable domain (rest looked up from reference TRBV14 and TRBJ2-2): EAGVTQFPSHSVIEKGQTVTLRCDPISGHDNLYWYRRVMGKEIKFLLHFVKESKQDESGMPNNRFLAERTGGTYSTLKVQPAELEDSGVYFCASSQGPPLAGNTGELFFGEGSRLTVL.